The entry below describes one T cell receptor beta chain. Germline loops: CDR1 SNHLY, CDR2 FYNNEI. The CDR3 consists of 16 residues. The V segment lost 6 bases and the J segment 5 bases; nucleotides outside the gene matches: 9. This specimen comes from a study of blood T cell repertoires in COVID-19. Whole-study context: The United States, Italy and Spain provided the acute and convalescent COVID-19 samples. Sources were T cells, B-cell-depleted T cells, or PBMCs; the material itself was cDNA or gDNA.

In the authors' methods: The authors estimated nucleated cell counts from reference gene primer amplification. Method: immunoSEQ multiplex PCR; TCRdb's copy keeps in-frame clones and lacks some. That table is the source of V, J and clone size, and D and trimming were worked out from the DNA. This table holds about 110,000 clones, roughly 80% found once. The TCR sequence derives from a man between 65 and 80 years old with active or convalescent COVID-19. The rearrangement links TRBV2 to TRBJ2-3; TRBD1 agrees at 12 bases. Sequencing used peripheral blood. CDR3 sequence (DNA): TGTGCCAGCAGGTTGTTAGGGACAGGGGGCGGAGATACGCAGTATTTT. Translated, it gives CASRLLGTGGGDTQYF.